This T cell receptor beta chain was identified in a study of cytotoxic CD8 clonotypes in ibrutinib-treated CLL (dated by TCRdb to the early 2020s). In terms of the full investigation: The cohort was composed of ten to eleven relapsed/refractory and roughly 16 treatment-naive patients; IGHV unmutated status was identified in 17 patients. Cryopreserved peripheral blood mononuclear cells were obtained prior to treatment, at the time of response, and at either disease progression or sustained remission. Longitudinal samples were obtainable from about 30% of the roughly 90 participants in the trial. Response samples were obtained after a median of approximately eleven months of treatment, with a range of about 6 to 36 months. Responses were partial in roughly 24 patients and complete in 2; after median approximately 67 months follow-up, roughly 14 stayed in remission and some twelve progressed. On average, each sample yielded around 250,000 productive templates and about 95,000 productive rearrangements.

Findings and caveats that apply to the study as a whole: Lymph node repertoires were not examined, and the timing of sampling was not matched between patients in sustained remission and those whose disease progressed. Clonality rose at ibrutinib response, remained stable during sustained remission, and dropped back toward baseline at progression. At baseline, clonality was higher than in age-matched healthy donors and showed a strong correlation with circulating CD8+ T-cell counts. Public clonotypes were rare and either contracted or stayed stable during treatment, and the rise in clonality at ibrutinib response reflected the expansion of private clonotypes.

Roughly 2.2 micrograms of genomic DNA were extracted from cryopreserved PBMCs for TCR beta library preparation. Longitudinal blood samples from CLL patients receiving ibrutinib monotherapy were subjected to high-throughput TCR beta sequencing. Patients were enrolled in a phase 2 open-label single-center ibrutinib monotherapy trial. Points on this clone: Its antigen is unknown. Per-base qualities were not stored, and no clone one base away is much larger.

On a MiSeq, deep resolution sequencing aimed for a depth between 1 in 1 million and 1 in 200,000 T cells, with each clonotype covered about 9.9x on average. TCR beta libraries were generated with the immunoSEQ hsTCRB Kit. The original pipeline was this. Data were analyzed with ImmunoSEQ Data Assistant and ImmunoSEQ Analyzer, with V, D and J genes assigned per IMGT definitions. Clonality, with values ranging from 0 to 1, was calculated as one minus the normalized Shannon entropy of productive rearrangement frequencies. Only overrepresented clonotypes making up at least 0.05% of each patient's repertoire were included in the public clonotype analysis. Repertoires from some twelve age-matched healthy donors in immuneACCESS were used as clonality controls. As stored in TCRdb, this immuneACCESS dataset retains in-frame rearrangements with V and J assigned. A fraction of the clones does not appear; measured against another copy, unresolved V genes explain less than half of the discrepancy, and the remainder lacks a known reason. V, J and clone size derive from that table, while D and trimming were established from the DNA sequence. The sample has about 24,000 clones on record, about 81% of them singletons. The ten largest account for 7% to 9.5% of the sample.

The receptor comes from a human donor with chronic lymphocytic leukemia. The input for sequencing was PBMCs, taken before ibrutinib treatment.

The CDR3 protein is CASSFREFNQPQHF. The sequenced DNA is TGTGCCAGCAGTTTCAGGGAGTTCAATCAGCCCCAGCATTTT. The chain was built from TRBV6-1 and TRBJ1-5; the D gene is perhaps TRBD1, on 5 matching bases. V drops 5 bases and J drops 3 bases, leaving 11 bases in between. The CDR3 has 14 amino acids, counting the end cysteine and phenylalanine. Kept here is only the CDR3 DNA, which spans 42 bases and is read in frame from base 1. The CDR1 and CDR2 encoded by the germline V gene are MNHNS and SASEGT.